The rows below give T cell receptor beta chains drawn from one sample of a study of T cell responses to AZD1222 COVID-19 vaccine. Clones were read by immunoSEQ multiplex PCR, and TCRdb kept only the in-frame ones, dropping some. The repertoire holds 150,000 to 200,000 clones, with 90% to 95% as singletons. The material sequenced was peripheral blood, taken 28 days after the second AZD1222 dose. The receptors come from an adult who received the AZD1222 COVID-19 vaccine. Each CDR3 is given with its conserved first and last residue. A D gene is named only where the DNA matches it firmly.

16,TRBJ2-3,TRBD2,TRBV6-6,TGTGCCAGCAGGGCCCTCACTAGCGGGGGCACAGATACGCAGTATTTT,CASRALTSGGTDTQYF
13,TRBJ1-1,TRBD1,TRBV10-2,TGCGCCAGCAGCCCGACAGGGGTTGGTGAAGCTTTCTTT,CASSPTGVGEAFF
14,TRBJ1-2,NA,TRBV2,TGTGCCAGCAGTGTGGATAAGTTGTTCTCCGGCTACACCTTC,CASSVDKLFSGYTF
17,TRBJ2-5,TRBD2,TRBV6-6,TGTGCCAGCAGTCGGACCACTAGCGGGGGATACCAAGAGACCCAGTACTTC,CASSRTTSGGYQETQYF
17,TRBJ1-1,NA,TRBV2,TGTGCCAGCAGCCTGGGGGTTGAGGTCTGGAGGAACACTGAAGCTTTCTTT,CASSLGVEVWRNTEAFF
14,TRBJ1-1,TRBD1,TRBV6-5,TGTGCCAGCAGCGTAGACAGGGGTCGGACTGAAGCTTTCTTT,CASSVDRGRTEAFF
16,TRBJ1-1,NA,TRBV18,TGTGCCAGCTCACCACCGCGGGGCGCGGGTGACACTGAAGCTTTCTTT,CASSPPRGAGDTEAFF
13,TRBJ2-7,NA,TRBV19,TGTGCCAGTAGTCCTCAGATCTCCTACGAGCAGTACTTC,CASSPQISYEQYF
17,TRBJ2-7,TRBD1,TRBV12-5,TGTGCTAGTGGCAACCCCCTCGGACAGGGGGCCACCTACGAGCAGTACTTC,CASGNPLGQGATYEQYF
14,TRBJ1-5,NA,TRBV6-5,TGTGCCAGCAGTCGACAGGTGGGAAATCAGCCCCAGCATTTT,CASSRQVGNQPQHF
13,TRBJ1-5,NA,TRBV5-8,TGTGCCAGCAGCCCGAGGGGCAGTCAGCCCCAGCATTTT,CASSPRGSQPQHF
14,TRBJ1-6,NA,TRBV14,TGTGCCAGCAGCCAAGATTTAGCTACGGGACCCCTCCACTTT,CASSQDLATGPLHF
13,TRBJ1-1,NA,TRBV10-3,TGTGCCATCCGTTTATCCCTTGAGACTGAAGCTTTCTTT,CAIRLSLETEAFF